This passage covers 15 T cell receptor beta chains from one sample sequenced in a study of liver allograft versus peripheral blood T cells. Across the whole study: What was compared were the T cell receptor repertoires in transplanted livers and those in the peripheral blood of recipients.

One entry per CDR3 protein, called by TCRdb with MiXCR from the reads. The sample lists about 16,000 distinct CDR3 sequences; roughly 21% were seen once. Every receptor here comes from a human patient who had a liver transplant. A share of the T cells may be of graft donor origin.

This clonotype was observed a few times. This rearrangement joins TRBV7-9 to TRBJ2-2; D not certain. The length of the CDR3 is 14 residues. Germline V gene lookup returns CDR1 SEHNR and CDR2 FQNEAQ (reference sequence). V shed 4 bases and J shed 6 bases, with 12 bases lying between them. CDR3 nucleotides: TGTGCCAGCAGCTCGAGGAAAAAATCCGGGGAGCTGTTTTTT. Protein sequence: CASSSRKKSGELFF.

The CDR3 protein is CASSSNTPTDPLYGYTF. The CDR3 DNA sequence: TGCGCCAGCAGCTCCAATACACCCACGGATCCCCTCTATGGCTACACCTTC. The rearrangement links TRBV5-1 to TRBJ1-2, with no clear D. Germline values: CDR1 SGHRS, CDR2 YFSETQ. The CDR3 is 17 amino acids. The V gene lost 3 bases and the J gene lost 4 bases, with 22 bases spanning the gap.

This clonotype counts as medium-sized. The CDR3 region is CAISESGGIEAFF. The CDR3 DNA reads as TGTGCCATCAGTGAGTCGGGGGGCATTGAAGCTTTCTTT. J is TRBJ1-1 and V is TRBV10-3; weak D call: TRBD1 (6 bases). There are 13 residues in the CDR3. Germline loops: CDR1 ENHRY, CDR2 SYGVKD. With 0 bases removed from V and 7 bases from J, the gap between germline ends came to 9 bases.

The chain joins TRBV24-1 to TRBJ2-1, with 7 bases lining up with TRBD1. The V segment lost 5 bases and the J segment 15 bases; nucleotides outside the gene matches: 6. This CDR3 region has 11 residues. Germline V gene data show CDR1 as KGHDR and CDR2 as SFDVKD. The CDR3 DNA is TGTGCCACCAGTGCTTCGGACAGGTGGTTCTTC. Its protein is CATSASDRWFF.

Only a few counts were recorded for this clonotype. V is TRBV5-5 and J is TRBJ2-7; 11 bases are a match to TRBD1. Germline-derived CDR1 and CDR2 are SGHKS and YYEKEE (reference sequence). V lost 4 bases, J lost 3 bases, and 3 bases stayed unmatched. This CDR3 region has 14 residues. Here the CDR3 reads CASSRDRGNYEQYF. The DNA of the CDR3 is TGTGCCAGCAGCCGGGACAGGGGGAACTACGAGCAGTACTTC.

The gene calls are TRBV20-1 and TRBJ1-1; D call uncertain. The CDR3 covers 12 residues. Germline V gives CDR1 DFQATT, CDR2 SNEGSKA (reference sequence). The germline V and J ends were trimmed by 7 bases and 3 bases, with 12 bases remaining between them. CDR3 DNA sequence: TGCAGTGTCCAATCGACGGACACTGAAGCTTTCTTT. It translates to CSVQSTDTEAFF.

This clonotype has a count of ten or more. The CDR3 sequence: CASRPPPGTGDFNYGYTF. DNA for the CDR3: TGTGCCAGCAGACCACCCCCCGGGACAGGGGATTTTAACTATGGCTACACCTTC. The V gene is TRBV28, the J gene TRBJ1-2, with 10 nucleotides matching TRBD1. This CDR3 is 18 amino acids long. With 6 bases clipped from V and 1 base from J, the junction kept 14 bases outside the gene matches. Germline assignment: CDR1 MDHEN and CDR2 SYDVKM.

In this sample, this clonotype is medium-sized. The chain has TRBV18 and TRBJ2-3; TRBD2 matches at 11 bases. Germline assignment: CDR1 KGHSH and CDR2 LQKENI. V lost 3 bases and J lost 6; bases outside the gene matches: 5. The CDR3 covers 15 residues. CDR3 loop: CASSPTSGSGDTQYF. CDR3 nucleotide sequence: TGTGCCAGCTCACCTACTAGCGGGAGCGGGGATACGCAGTATTTT.

This clonotype was found many times. V usage is TRBV29-1 and J usage is TRBJ2-3; D possibly uses TRBD1 or TRBD2 (7 bases each). The CDR3 runs to 16 residues. Germline lookup yields CDR1 SQVTM and CDR2 ANQGSEA. V shed 4 bases and J shed 5 bases, with 22 bases lying between them. CDR3 nucleotide sequence: TGCAGCGTTGGGGGGGGACCGGGACAGTCTGAAGATACGCAGTATTTT. Translation: CSVGGGPGQSEDTQYF.

This clonotype ranks as medium-sized. The chain uses TRBV29-1 and TRBJ2-1, with D possibly TRBD2 on 5 matching bases. V gave up 5 bases and J gave up 0 bases, with 11 bases separating them. The germline CDR1 and CDR2 sequences are SQVTM and ANQGSEA. The CDR3 sequence is 14 residues long. This CDR3 is CSVQQRYSYNEQFF. CDR3 in DNA: TGCAGCGTTCAGCAGCGGTACTCCTACAATGAGCAGTTCTTC.

This clonotype was seen at least ten times. The rearrangement uses TRBV19 and TRBJ2-3; D is undetermined. Trimming shortened V by 3 bases and J by 5 bases, and 6 bases separated the two germline ends. Germline V gene sequence: CDR1 LNHDA, CDR2 SQIVND (reference sequence). The CDR3 sequence is 12 residues long. In DNA form, the CDR3 reads TGTGCCAGTAGTATGGCCAAAGATACGCAGTATTTT. Amino acid sequence: CASSMAKDTQYF.

In its sample, this clonotype was seen many times. The rearrangement uses TRBV29-1 and TRBJ2-3; 9 bases align to TRBD2. J was trimmed by 3 bases and V by 6 bases; bases with no gene match: 10. The CDR3 totals 15 residues. Per the germline V gene, CDR1 is SQVTM and CDR2 is ANQGSEA. The CDR3 here is CSVGKGSGSTDTQYF. The CDR3 bases are TGCAGCGTCGGCAAGGGTAGCGGGAGTACAGATACGCAGTATTTT.

There are a few counts of this clonotype. The V gene is TRBV7-2, the J gene TRBJ2-7, with TRBD1 identical over 8 bases. The V segment lost 4 bases and the J segment 6 bases; nucleotides outside the gene matches: 11. Germline CDR1 and CDR2: SGHTA and FQGNSA. This CDR3 is 15 amino acids long. The CDR3 DNA reads TGTGCCAGCAGCTACCCGACGCAGGGGGCAGGCGAGCAGTACTTC. This translates into CASSYPTQGAGEQYF.

This clonotype is medium-sized by share. The V call is TRBV6-5, the J call TRBJ1-1; no definite D call. CDR1 is MNHEY, CDR2 SVGAGI, per germline. Trimming took off 4 bases at V and 1 base at J, with 7 bases between the two ends. There are 13 residues in the CDR3. This chain's CDR3 is CASSLSGNTEAFF. The CDR3 coding sequence is TGTGCCAGCAGTTTATCAGGGAACACTGAAGCTTTCTTT.

This clonotype occurred a few times. This chain uses TRBV19 with TRBJ2-3; either TRBD1 or TRBD2 may fit D (6 bases each). The germline CDR1 and CDR2 sequences are LNHDA and SQIVND (reference sequence). This CDR3 region has 15 residues. Deletions cut 0 bases from V and 7 bases from J, with 14 bases between. The CDR3 DNA reads TGTGCCAGTAGTATAGAGAGGGGGGCCCCGAATACGCAGTATTTT. Translating gives CASSIERGAPNTQYF.